These T cell receptor beta chains were read from a single sample in a study of shared clonotypes between healthy human individuals. Clones were read by immunoSEQ multiplex PCR, and TCRdb kept only the in-frame ones, dropping some. This table holds some 2,000,000 clones, roughly 95% found once. Sequenced: naive CD4+ T cells sorted from blood. Receptors were obtained from a man aged 18 to 35 in good health. CDR3s include the opening cysteine and the closing phenylalanine or tryptophan. A D gene is named only where the DNA matches it firmly. Not every row has a clone size; where given, it reads once, few, many or a size class.

once	TRBJ1-5	.	TRBV7-2	TGTGCCAGCAGCCCCCAAAGGGGGAATCAGCCCCAGCATTTT	CASSPQRGNQPQHF
.	TRBJ2-7	.	TRBV7-2	TGTGCCAGCAGCTTATCCGGTCAGGCCTGGACGGCGAATAAGTACGAGCAGTACTTC	CASSLSGQAWTANKYEQYF
.	TRBJ2-7	.	TRBV6-1	TGTGCCAGCAGTGTGGTCCAGGGGCGCGAGCAGTACTTC	CASSVVQGREQYF
once	TRBJ2-1	.	TRBV7-8	TGTGCCAGCAGCCTGCGGAGTGCCTACAATGAGCAGTTCTTC	CASSLRSAYNEQFF
.	TRBJ1-5	.	TRBV5-8	TGTGCCAGCAACACACAGGGAGGCAATCAGCCCCAGCATTTT	CASNTQGGNQPQHF
.	TRBJ1-6	.	TRBV25-1	TGTGCCAGCGGGGGAGGGGGATCGAGCTATAATTCACCCCTCCACTTT	CASGGGGSSYNSPLHF
.	TRBJ2-1	TRBD2	TRBV4-2	TGTGCCAGCAGCCAAGATTCCGGGGGGACGCATACCTACAATGAGCAGTTCTTC	CASSQDSGGTHTYNEQFF
.	TRBJ1-4	.	TRBV5-4	TGTGCCAGCAGCCTGGACTTGTATGAAAAACTGTTTTTT	CASSLDLYEKLFF
.	TRBJ1-1	.	TRBV29-1	TGCAGCGTTGAAAGACAGATAATGAACACTGAAGCTTTCTTT	CSVERQIMNTEAFF
.	TRBJ1-3	TRBD1	TRBV5-4	TGTGCCAGCAGCTCGGAAAGGGACAGGAGCTCTGGAAACACCATATATTTT	CASSSERDRSSGNTIYF
.	TRBJ1-2	.	TRBV19	TGTGCCAGTAGTACCAACAGGGATCTGGATGGCTACACCTTC	CASSTNRDLDGYTF
.	TRBJ2-1	TRBD1	TRBV9	TGTGCCAGCAGCGAACAGGGGAATGGCTACAATGAGCAGTTCTTC	CASSEQGNGYNEQFF
.	TRBJ2-7	.	TRBV29-1	TGCAGCGTTGGGGCGGGGACCGGGAGAACGGAGCAGTACTTC	CSVGAGTGRTEQYF
.	TRBJ2-5	TRBD2	TRBV18	TGTGCCAGCTCACCACCGATAGCGGGAGGACCCAGAGAGCAGTACTTC	CASSPPIAGGPREQYF
.	TRBJ1-4	.	TRBV2	TGTGCCAGCAGTGTACGGGGCTACAGAGAAAAACTGTTTTTT	CASSVRGYREKLFF
.	TRBJ2-5	TRBD1	TRBV6-5	TGTGCCAGCAGTTACGGAGTCAGGGGGAAGGAGACCCAGTACTTC	CASSYGVRGKETQYF
once	TRBJ2-5	TRBD2	TRBV28	TGTGCCAGCAGCTCCAGACTAGCGGGACAAGAGACCCAGTACTTC	CASSSRLAGQETQYF
.	TRBJ1-5	TRBD1	TRBV6-1	TGTGCCAGCAGTGGGACAGGGGGCGCGAGCGGGCCCCAGCATTTT	CASSGTGGASGPQHF
.	TRBJ1-2	TRBD1	TRBV2	TGTGCCAGCAGCACGACTGGGACAGGGGGCGAGGGCTACACCTTC	CASSTTGTGGEGYTF
.	TRBJ2-3	.	TRBV9	TGTGCCAGCAGCGTAGATCCCGAACTCCGGGCAGATACGCAGTATTTT	CASSVDPELRADTQYF
.	TRBJ2-7	.	TRBV6-5	TGTGCCAGCAGTCGACCTGACAGGCATTCATACGAGCAGTACTTC	CASSRPDRHSYEQYF
.	TRBJ2-1	.	TRBV9	TGTGCCAGCAGCGTAGAGATCTGGACCGAGCAGTTCTTC	CASSVEIWTEQFF